These 13 T cell receptor beta chains share one sample of origin, sequenced in a study of T-cell memory formation after mild COVID-19. TCRdb re-derived calls from the 5' RACE reads in MiXCR, one entry per CDR3 protein. The repertoire consists of 580,000 or so distinct CDR3 sequences, with roughly 17% occurring once and the leading ten covering around 7.8%. Material for sequencing was PBMCs or a T cell subset sorted from them (not recorded which). Receptor source: an adult woman who had mild COVID-19 (a few samples of this study predate the infection). Cell type and time point are not known.

In this sample, this clonotype turned up a few times. J is TRBJ2-5 and V is TRBV2; unclear D gene. Per germline, CDR1 SNHLY and CDR2 FYNNEI. CDR3 length: 13 amino acids. Trimming cost V 6 bases and J 0 bases, with 8 bases left between them. CDR3: CASRGYNQETQYF. CDR3 sequence (DNA): TGTGCCAGCAGAGGGTATAACCAAGAGACCCAGTACTTC.

This clonotype has a handful of counts. The rearrangement uses TRBV19 and TRBJ2-1, with 13 bases aligning to TRBD2. V dropped 4 bases and J dropped 9; count of bases not matched to a gene: 6. Germline CDR1 LNHDA, CDR2 SQIVND (reference sequence). The CDR3 consists of 15 residues. In DNA, the CDR3 is TGTGCCAGTAGTAAAACTAGCGGGGGGGCTCGTGAGCAGTTCTTC. It encodes CASSKTSGGAREQFF.

This clonotype came up a few times. The chain couples TRBV7-9 to TRBJ2-3, with TRBD2 identical over 11 bases. With 1 base clipped from V and 3 bases from J, the junction kept 12 bases outside the gene matches. Germline V gene lookup returns CDR1 SEHNR and CDR2 FQNEAQ (reference sequence). The CDR3 spans 19 residues. CDR3 in amino acids: CASSLVQLLAGDSTDTQYF. The CDR3 DNA reads TGTGCCAGCAGCTTAGTACAACTACTAGCGGGAGATTCAACAGATACGCAGTATTTT.

This clonotype has just a few counts. The CDR3 nucleotides are TGTGCCAGCAGCTTAGCTGGCACCAGCACAGATACGCAGTATTTT. Its protein product is CASSLAGTSTDTQYF. This chain joins TRBV7-6 and TRBJ2-3; unclear D gene. Germline-derived CDR1 and CDR2 are SGHVS and FNYEAQ. V was clipped by 0 bases and J by 0 bases, with 7 bases between them. The CDR3 covers 15 residues.

V usage is TRBV15 and J usage is TRBJ2-1; D may be TRBD2 (6 bases). Germline CDR1 reads LNHNV; CDR2 reads YYDKDF (reference sequence). Between the trimmed V and J ends, which lost 0 bases and 4 bases, there was a span of 13 bases. This CDR3 comprises 16 residues. The CDR3 loop is CATSRDSGSPYNEQFF. CDR3 DNA: TGTGCCACCAGCAGAGATAGCGGCAGCCCGTACAATGAGCAGTTCTTC. Supplemented by reference TRBV15 and TRBJ2-1, the full variable domain reads DAMVIQNPRYQVTQFGKPVTLSCSQTLNHNVMYWYQQKSSQAPKLLFHYYDKDFNNEADTPDNFQSRRPNTSFCFLDIRSPGLGDTAMYLCATSRDSGSPYNEQFFGPGTRLTVL.

This clonotype was seen a few times. J is TRBJ2-5 and V is TRBV9; D remains unclear. Looked up from germline, CDR1 is SGDLS and CDR2 is YYNGEE. Trimming took off 0 bases at V and 1 base at J, with 7 bases between the two ends. The CDR3 covers 14 residues. The CDR3 DNA reads as TGTGCCAGCAGCGTAGCTGCGGTCCAAGAGACCCAGTACTTC. The encoded protein is CASSVAAVQETQYF.

This clonotype has just a few counts. The chain uses TRBV12-3 or TRBV12-4 and TRBJ1-6; TRBD1 matches at 9 bases. Germline trimming cut 5 bases from V and 10 bases from J; bases unmatched to any gene: 9. CDR3 length equals 15 residues. The DNA of the CDR3 is TGTGCCAGCAGTAAGGGACAGGGTCCAGGCTCACCCCTCCACTTT. It yields the protein CASSKGQGPGSPLHF.

The chain is built from TRBV6-5 and TRBJ2-7; TRBD1 might be the D (5 bases). The V gene's germline CDR1 is MNHEY and CDR2 SVGAGI. V lost 2 bases to trimming and J lost 1 base, with 12 bases between them. CDR3 length: 15 residues. CDR3 nucleotides: TGTGCCAGCAGTTACGGGCCAGGGTTATCCTACGAGCAGTACTTC. It specifies CASSYGPGLSYEQYF.

This sequence joins TRBV9 and TRBJ2-1; D uncertain. CDR3 size: 13 residues. Germline V CDR1 and CDR2: SGDLS, YYNGEE. V was clipped by 0 bases and J by 9 bases, with 10 bases between them. CDR3 loop: CASSVVASGEQFF. CDR3 bases: TGTGCCAGCAGCGTAGTAGCCTCCGGTGAGCAGTTCTTC.

This clonotype has at least ten counts. In nucleotides, the CDR3 is TGTGCCAGCAGCTCACTAGCGGGAGGGAACACCGGGGAGCTGTTTTTT. Protein: CASSSLAGGNTGELFF. The chain recombines TRBV7-9 with TRBJ2-2, with 12 bases identical to TRBD2. This CDR3 spans 16 amino acids. The V and J ends lost 4 bases and 1 base, in that order; junction bases with no gene match: 1. The germline gives CDR1 SEHNR, CDR2 FQNEAQ (reference sequence).

This chain uses TRBV12-3 or TRBV12-4 with TRBJ2-1, with 14 bases identical to TRBD2. Losses at the gene ends were 5 bases for V and 5 bases for J; bases not matched to a gene: 14. The CDR3 is made up of 19 amino acids. CDR3 sequence: CASSPGTSGRTPLDNEQFF. The CDR3 DNA is TGTGCCAGCAGTCCCGGGACTAGCGGGAGAACCCCCCTGGACAATGAGCAGTTCTTC.

V gene TRBV19 combines with J gene TRBJ1-1; unclear D gene. The length of the CDR3 is 11 residues. The V end lost 10 bases, the J end lost 7 bases, and 13 bases lay between the germline ends. The germline V gene encodes CDR1 LNHDA and CDR2 SQIVND (reference sequence). CDR3 in DNA: TGTGCCACCGACGAGGGAAATGAAGCTTTCTTT. Residues: CATDEGNEAFF.

The sample holds a few counts of this clonotype. The V call is TRBV4-1, the J call TRBJ2-7; 10 bases are a match to TRBD2. The CDR3 loop spans 15 amino acids. V dropped 4 bases and J dropped 7; count of bases not matched to a gene: 10. Germline CDR1 MGHRA, CDR2 YSYEKL. In nucleotides, the CDR3 is TGCGCCAGCAGCCTCCAGGCCAGCGGGGGGGATGAGCAGTACTTC. Its protein product is CASSLQASGGDEQYF.